This is a list of T cell receptor beta chains from one sample in a study of OX40 agonist ivuxolimab in advanced cancers. This table comes from immunoSEQ multiplex PCR, and its TCRdb copy is limited to in-frame clones, with some not included. The repertoire has around 38,000 clones, under 85% of them found once; the top ten carry roughly 13%. This sample comprised CD4+ or CD8+ T cells sorted from blood, obtained in a trial of the OX40 agonist ivuxolimab. Receptors were obtained from an adult with an advanced solid tumor such as melanoma, head and neck, liver or kidney cancer. Each CDR3 is given with its conserved first and last residue. A D gene is named only where the DNA matches it firmly. Size tells how often a clone was seen (once, few, many) or the class of an expanded clone, and some rows leave it out.

CASSVAPEDSANTEAFF,TGTGCCAGCAGCGTAGCTCCGGAAGACAGCGCGAACACTGAAGCTTTCTTT,TRBV9,-,-,17,TRBJ1-1
CATSRTDSAAFF,TGTGCCACCAGCAGAACAGACTCGGCGGCTTTCTTT,TRBV15,-,-,12,TRBJ1-1
CAWIWTTGREKLFF,TGTGCCTGGATTTGGACAACGGGCCGTGAAAAACTGTTTTTT,TRBV30,-,-,14,TRBJ1-4
CASSLGRPADGYTF,TGTGCCAGCAGCTTGGGTAGGCCTGCGGATGGCTACACCTTC,TRBV5-4,-,-,14,TRBJ1-2
CASSPGTSGGSYEQYF,TGTGCCAGCTCACCGGGGACTAGCGGGGGGTCCTACGAGCAGTACTTC,TRBV18,TRBD2,-,16,TRBJ2-7
CASSLASNVDTQYF,TGTGCCAGCAGCTTAGCATCCAATGTAGATACGCAGTATTTT,TRBV7-9,-,-,14,TRBJ2-3
CASSVPASDTQYF,TGTGCCAGCAGCGTTCCAGCGTCAGATACGCAGTATTTT,TRBV9,-,-,13,TRBJ2-3
CASIPDRGTEAFF,TGTGCCAGCATCCCCGACAGGGGCACTGAAGCTTTCTTT,TRBV5-8,TRBD1,-,13,TRBJ1-1
CASSPIERGGYEQYF,TGTGCCAGCTCACCAATAGAGCGGGGGGGCTACGAGCAGTACTTC,TRBV18,TRBD2,-,15,TRBJ2-7
CASGLVPEGGYGYTF,TGTGCTAGTGGTTTGGTACCAGAGGGCGGCTATGGCTACACCTTC,TRBV12-5,-,-,15,TRBJ1-2
CASSLGSLYEKLFF,TGCGCCAGCAGCTTGGGGAGCCTATATGAAAAACTGTTTTTT,TRBV5-1,-,-,14,TRBJ1-4
CASSRLQGTSVYEQYF,TGCGCCAGCAGTCGCCTGCAAGGGACTAGCGTCTACGAGCAGTACTTC,TRBV23-1,TRBD2,-,16,TRBJ2-7
CASKGGRGNSGANVLTF,TGCGCCAGCAAGGGTGGCAGGGGGAACTCTGGGGCCAACGTCCTGACTTTC,TRBV5-1,TRBD1,-,17,TRBJ2-6
CASRAQGTAKNIQYF,TGTGCCAGCAGGGCCCAGGGGACGGCCAAAAACATTCAGTACTTC,TRBV6-6,-,-,15,TRBJ2-4
CASSLAQTESQGYF,TGTGCCAGCAGCTTAGCGCAAACCGAGTCACAAGGGTATTTT,TRBV7-2,-,-,14,TRBJ2-3
CAISEPGTSTQETQYF,TGTGCCATCAGTGAGCCCGGGACTAGCACGCAAGAGACCCAGTACTTC,TRBV10-3,TRBD2,-,16,TRBJ2-5
CASSFSGGWTGELFF,TGTGCCAGCAGCTTTTCAGGGGGCTGGACCGGGGAGCTGTTTTTT,TRBV5-6,TRBD1,-,15,TRBJ2-2
CASSSRGPNEKLFF,TGCGCCAGCAGCTCCAGGGGCCCTAATGAAAAACTGTTTTTT,TRBV5-1,-,-,14,TRBJ1-4
CAWSFGGTEAFF,TGTGCCTGGAGTTTCGGGGGGACTGAAGCTTTCTTT,TRBV30,-,-,12,TRBJ1-1
CASSYTGAVTNEKLFF,TGCGCCAGCAGCTATACAGGGGCTGTAACTAATGAAAAACTGTTTTTT,TRBV5-1,TRBD1,-,16,TRBJ1-4
CASVRQGGVNTEAFF,TGTGCCAGCGTACGACAGGGAGGGGTTAACACTGAAGCTTTCTTT,TRBV2,TRBD1,-,15,TRBJ1-1
CASSLFVGTGANTIYF,TGTGCCAGCAGCTTGTTTGTCGGGACAGGGGCAAACACCATATATTTT,TRBV7-9,TRBD1,-,16,TRBJ1-3
CSVERGISDTQYF,TGCAGCGTTGAAAGGGGGATATCAGATACGCAGTATTTT,TRBV29-1,-,once,13,TRBJ2-3
CASSPRLAGTDTQYF,TGTGCCAGCAGCCCCAGACTAGCGGGCACAGATACGCAGTATTTT,TRBV6-5,TRBD2,-,15,TRBJ2-3
CASSLPRGGRTTYNEQFF,TGTGCCAGCAGCTTACCCCGGGGCGGGAGGACCACCTACAATGAGCAGTTCTTC,TRBV11-2,TRBD2,-,18,TRBJ2-1
CASSTGTAYVQYF,TGTGCCAGCAGCACGGGGACAGCGTACGTGCAGTACTTC,TRBV7-9,TRBD1,-,13,TRBJ2-7
CASSFIDREEDGYTF,TGTGCCAGCAGTTTCATCGACAGGGAAGAAGATGGCTACACCTTC,TRBV28,TRBD1,few,15,TRBJ1-2
CASSPAGGEETQYF,TGTGCCAGCAGCCCCGCAGGGGGCGAAGAGACCCAGTACTTC,TRBV7-3,TRBD1,few,14,TRBJ2-5
CASSPIARGSLRDGYTF,TGTGCCAGCAGCCCTATCGCTCGCGGCAGTTTAAGGGATGGCTACACCTTC,TRBV7-2,-,-,17,TRBJ1-2
CASMLAGPINTGELFF,TGTGCCAGCATGCTAGCGGGCCCCATAAACACCGGGGAGCTGTTTTTT,TRBV5-8,TRBD2,-,16,TRBJ2-2
CASSYSGTDEKLFF,TGTGCCAGCAGTTACTCAGGGACGGATGAAAAACTGTTTTTT,TRBV6-5,-,-,14,TRBJ1-4
CASTWGSNNYGYTF,TGTGCCAGTACCTGGGGGTCCAATAACTATGGCTACACCTTC,TRBV19,-,medium-sized,14,TRBJ1-2
CASSSGTGSPLHF,TGTGCCAGCAGCTCGGGGACGGGTTCACCCCTCCACTTT,TRBV11-2,-,once,13,TRBJ1-6
CASTHKAEREVHEQYF,TGTGCCAGCACCCACAAAGCTGAGCGGGAGGTGCACGAGCAGTACTTC,TRBV9,TRBD2,-,16,TRBJ2-7
CASSPDWMNTGELFF,TGTGCCAGCAGCCCCGACTGGATGAACACCGGGGAGCTGTTTTTT,TRBV7-3,-,-,15,TRBJ2-2
CSVEDRDRGYEQYF,TGCAGCGTTGAAGACCGAGACAGGGGCTACGAGCAGTACTTC,TRBV29-1,TRBD1,-,14,TRBJ2-7
CASRTSGDEQYF,TGCGCCAGCAGGACCAGCGGGGACGAGCAGTACTTC,TRBV5-1,TRBD2,-,12,TRBJ2-7
CASSLVGGQADTQYF,TGTGCCAGCAGCTTAGTAGGGGGTCAGGCAGATACGCAGTATTTT,TRBV11-2,-,few,15,TRBJ2-3
CASSLVSGSNTGELFF,TGTGCCAGCAGCTTAGTTAGTGGCAGCAACACCGGGGAGCTGTTTTTT,TRBV7-9,-,-,16,TRBJ2-2
CASSHPDRDTPYGYTF,TGCGCCAGCAGCCACCCCGACCGGGACACACCCTATGGCTACACCTTC,TRBV4-1,-,-,16,TRBJ1-2